Below, one T cell receptor (beta chain) is given with its context. Germline trimming cut 6 bases from V and 6 bases from J; bases unmatched to any gene: 12. The CDR3 runs 15 residues. The V gene's germline CDR1 is LNHDA and CDR2 SQIVND (reference sequence). Authors' methods: The authors estimated nucleated cell counts from reference gene primer amplification. The data were produced by immunoSEQ multiplex PCR, yet TCRdb's version contains in-frame clones alone and is incomplete. The V and J calls and clone size come from that table; D and trimming were worked out from the DNA. The table includes 100,000 to 120,000 clones, about 90% detected once. These data come from a study of blood T cell repertoires in COVID-19.

The source material was peripheral blood. The source of this sequence is a human donor in a cohort sampled during active COVID-19. This rearrangement joins TRBV19 to TRBJ2-3; 7 nucleotides agree with TRBD1. CDR3: CASSSDRVLGDTQYF. CDR3 in DNA: TGTGCCAGTAGCTCCGACAGGGTGTTGGGCGATACGCAGTATTTT.